Listed below are T cell receptor beta chains from one sample, sequenced in a study of cytotoxic CD8 clonotypes in ibrutinib-treated CLL. Using immunoSEQ multiplex PCR, the repertoire was profiled, and TCRdb retains in-frame clones only, with some absent. The sample shows 150,000 to 200,000 clones, more than 80% of them seen only once. The sequenced sample was PBMCs, obtained after 24 months of ibrutinib treatment. Every receptor here comes from a human donor with chronic lymphocytic leukemia. Both conserved end residues are part of each CDR3. A D gene is named only where the DNA matches it firmly. Size tells how often a clone was seen (once, few, many) or the class of an expanded clone, and some rows leave it out.

v_gene,d_gene,j_gene,abundance,CDR3nt,CDR3aa
TRBV10-3,.,TRBJ2-7,.,TGTGCCATCAGTGGCAGCAGGGGCTTATACGAGCAGTACTTC,CAISGSRGLYEQYF
TRBV28,TRBD2,TRBJ2-1,few,TGTGCCAGCAGTTTATTAGGACTAGCACTTTATGAGCAGTTCTTC,CASSLLGLALYEQFF
TRBV7-7,TRBD1,TRBJ2-1,.,TGTGCCAGCAGCTTAGACAGGGGCAATGAGCAGTTCTTC,CASSLDRGNEQFF
TRBV7-9,.,TRBJ2-1,.,TGTGCCAGCAGCTTAGAAGGATTCCACAATGAGCAGTTCTTC,CASSLEGFHNEQFF
TRBV4-3,.,TRBJ1-2,few,TGCGCCAGCAGCCAAGAAGCGTGGGATATCTATGGCTACACCTTC,CASSQEAWDIYGYTF
TRBV5-1,TRBD1,TRBJ2-7,.,TGCGCCAGCAGCCCGGACAGGGACTTAGTCGTTAAGACCTACGAGCAGTACTTC,CASSPDRDLVVKTYEQYF
TRBV30,.,TRBJ1-2,.,TGTGCCTGGAGTGCAGGGACTAACTATGGCTACACCTTC,CAWSAGTNYGYTF
TRBV18,.,TRBJ1-1,.,TGTGCCAGCTCACCCATGAACACTGAAGCTTTCTTT,CASSPMNTEAFF
TRBV7-9,.,TRBJ2-5,.,TGTGCCAGCAGCTTGAGCGGGCAAGAGACCCAGTACTTC,CASSLSGQETQYF
TRBV5-1,TRBD2,TRBJ2-1,.,TGCGCCAGCAGCTTGCGGACTAGCGAGTTGAGCTCCTACAATGAGCAGTTCTTC,CASSLRTSELSSYNEQFF
TRBV10-2,.,TRBJ1-6,few,TGCGCCAGCAGGGCATCAGGGCGGGAATCACCCCTCCACTTT,CASRASGRESPLHF
TRBV30,.,TRBJ1-3,.,TGTGCCTGGAGTGGGGCCCATCCCACCATATATTTT,CAWSGAHPTIYF
TRBV18,.,TRBJ1-1,.,TGTGCCAGCTCACGAACAGGGTCGAACACTGAAGCTTTCTTT,CASSRTGSNTEAFF
TRBV4-2,.,TRBJ1-2,.,TGTGCCAGCAGCCCTGTCGCCCAGGGTAGCTATGGCTACACCTTC,CASSPVAQGSYGYTF
TRBV5-1,TRBD1,TRBJ1-6,.,TGCGCCAGCAGCTCCAGGACAGGGTTCGGATCACCCCTCCACTTT,CASSSRTGFGSPLHF
TRBV9,.,TRBJ2-7,.,TGTGCCAGCAGCCTCTTAGGAGGGGGCCCCAACGAGCAGTACTTC,CASSLLGGGPNEQYF
TRBV6-4,.,TRBJ2-2,.,TGTGCCAGCAGTGACTTGGAGGGGCAGAACACCGGGGAGCTGTTTTTT,CASSDLEGQNTGELFF
TRBV29-1,.,TRBJ2-3,.,TGCAGCGGGTCACAGGGGAGGTCCGCAGATACGCAGTATTTT,CSGSQGRSADTQYF